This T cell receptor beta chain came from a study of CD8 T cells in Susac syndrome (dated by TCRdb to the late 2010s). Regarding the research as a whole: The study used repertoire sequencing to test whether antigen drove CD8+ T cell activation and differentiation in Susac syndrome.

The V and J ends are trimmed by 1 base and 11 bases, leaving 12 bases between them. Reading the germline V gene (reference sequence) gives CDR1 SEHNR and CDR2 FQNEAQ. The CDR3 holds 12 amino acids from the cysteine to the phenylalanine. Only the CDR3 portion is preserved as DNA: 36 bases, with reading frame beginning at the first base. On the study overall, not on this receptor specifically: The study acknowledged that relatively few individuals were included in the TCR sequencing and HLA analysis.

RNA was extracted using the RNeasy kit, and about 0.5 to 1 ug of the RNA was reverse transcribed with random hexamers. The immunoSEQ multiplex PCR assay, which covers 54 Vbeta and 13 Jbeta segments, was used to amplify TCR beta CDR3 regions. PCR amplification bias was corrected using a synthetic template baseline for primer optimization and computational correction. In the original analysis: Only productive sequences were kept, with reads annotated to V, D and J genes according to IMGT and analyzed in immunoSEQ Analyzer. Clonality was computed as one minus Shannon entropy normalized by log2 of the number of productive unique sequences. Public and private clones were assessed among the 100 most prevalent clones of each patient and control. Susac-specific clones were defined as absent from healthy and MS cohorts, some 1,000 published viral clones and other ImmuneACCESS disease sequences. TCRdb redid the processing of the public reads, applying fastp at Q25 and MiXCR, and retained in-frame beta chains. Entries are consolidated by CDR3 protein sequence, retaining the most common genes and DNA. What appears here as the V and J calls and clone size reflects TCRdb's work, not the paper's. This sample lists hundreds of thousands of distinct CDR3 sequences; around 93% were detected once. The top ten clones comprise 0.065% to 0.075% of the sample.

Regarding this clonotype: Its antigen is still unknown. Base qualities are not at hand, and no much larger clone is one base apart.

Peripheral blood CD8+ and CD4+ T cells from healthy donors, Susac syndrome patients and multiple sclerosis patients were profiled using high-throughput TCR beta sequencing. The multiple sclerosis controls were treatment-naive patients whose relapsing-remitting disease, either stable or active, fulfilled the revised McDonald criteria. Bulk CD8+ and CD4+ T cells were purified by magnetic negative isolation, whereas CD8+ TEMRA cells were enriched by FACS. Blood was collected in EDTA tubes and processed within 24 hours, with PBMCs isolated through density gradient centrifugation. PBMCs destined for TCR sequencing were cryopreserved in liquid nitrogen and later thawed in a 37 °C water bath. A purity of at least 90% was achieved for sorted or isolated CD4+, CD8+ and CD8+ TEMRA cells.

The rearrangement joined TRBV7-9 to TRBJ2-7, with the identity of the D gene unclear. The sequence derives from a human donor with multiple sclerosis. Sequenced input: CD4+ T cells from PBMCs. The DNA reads TGTGCCAGCAGCTTAGATAGGGTGAATGAGTACTTC. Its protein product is CASSLDRVNEYF. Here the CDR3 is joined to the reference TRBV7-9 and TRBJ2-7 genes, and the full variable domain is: DTGVSQNPRHKITKRGQNVTFRCDPISEHNRLYWYRQTLGQGPEFLTYFQNEAQLEKSRLLSDRFSAERPKGSFSTLEIQRTEQGDSAMYLCASSLDRVNEYFGPGTRLTVT.